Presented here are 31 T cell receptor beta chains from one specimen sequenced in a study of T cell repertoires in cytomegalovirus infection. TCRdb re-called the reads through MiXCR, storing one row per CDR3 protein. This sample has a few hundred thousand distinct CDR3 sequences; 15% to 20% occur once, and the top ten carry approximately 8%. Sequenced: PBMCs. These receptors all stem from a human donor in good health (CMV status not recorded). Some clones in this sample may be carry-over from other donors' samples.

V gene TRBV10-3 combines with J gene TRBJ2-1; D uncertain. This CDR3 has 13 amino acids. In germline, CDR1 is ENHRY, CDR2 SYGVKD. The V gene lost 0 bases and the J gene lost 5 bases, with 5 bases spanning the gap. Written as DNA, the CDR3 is TGTGCCATCAGTGAGTCGATTCACAATGAGCAGTTCTTC. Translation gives CAISESIHNEQFF.

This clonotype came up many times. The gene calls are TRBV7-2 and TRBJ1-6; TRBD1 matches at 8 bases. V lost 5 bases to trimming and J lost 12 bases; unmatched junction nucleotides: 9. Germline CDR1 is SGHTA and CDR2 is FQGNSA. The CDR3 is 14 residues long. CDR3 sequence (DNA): TGTGCCAGCAGCGCCCAAACAGGGGGGAGACCCCTCCACTTT. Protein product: CASSAQTGGRPLHF.

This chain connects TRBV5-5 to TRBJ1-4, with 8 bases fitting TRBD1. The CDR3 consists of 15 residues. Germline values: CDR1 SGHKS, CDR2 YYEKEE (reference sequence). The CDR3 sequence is CATKGQAATNEKLFF. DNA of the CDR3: TGTGCAACGAAGGGACAGGCTGCAACTAATGAAAAACTGTTTTTT.

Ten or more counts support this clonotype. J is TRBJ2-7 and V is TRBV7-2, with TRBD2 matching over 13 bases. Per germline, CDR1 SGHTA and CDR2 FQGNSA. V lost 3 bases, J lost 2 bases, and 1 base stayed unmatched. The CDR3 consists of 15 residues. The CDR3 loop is CASSFGLAGAYEQYF. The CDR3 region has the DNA TGTGCCAGCAGCTTCGGACTAGCGGGAGCCTACGAGCAGTACTTC.

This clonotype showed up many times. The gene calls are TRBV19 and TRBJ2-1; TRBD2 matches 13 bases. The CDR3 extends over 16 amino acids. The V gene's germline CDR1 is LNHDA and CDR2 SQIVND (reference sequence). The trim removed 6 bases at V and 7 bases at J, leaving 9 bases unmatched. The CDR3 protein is CASRDGLAGVRNEQFF. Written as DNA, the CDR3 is TGTGCCAGTAGGGACGGACTAGCGGGAGTTCGGAATGAGCAGTTCTTC.

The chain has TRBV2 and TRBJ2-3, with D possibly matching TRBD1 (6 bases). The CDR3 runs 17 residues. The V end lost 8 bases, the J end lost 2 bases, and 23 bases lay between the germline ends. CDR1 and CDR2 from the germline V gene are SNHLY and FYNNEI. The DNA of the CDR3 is TGTGCCAGCCGCTCCGGGACAACTCGTGGGGCCACAGATACGCAGTATTTT. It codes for CASRSGTTRGATDTQYF.

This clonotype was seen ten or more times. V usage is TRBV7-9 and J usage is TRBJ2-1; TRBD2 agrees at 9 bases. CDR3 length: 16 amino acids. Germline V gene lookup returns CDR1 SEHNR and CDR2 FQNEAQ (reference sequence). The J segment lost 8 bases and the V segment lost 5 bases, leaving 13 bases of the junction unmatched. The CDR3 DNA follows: TGTGCCAGCAGCCTCCGCGGGGGGGACCTTGGTGATGAGCAGTTCTTC. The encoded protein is CASSLRGGDLGDEQFF.

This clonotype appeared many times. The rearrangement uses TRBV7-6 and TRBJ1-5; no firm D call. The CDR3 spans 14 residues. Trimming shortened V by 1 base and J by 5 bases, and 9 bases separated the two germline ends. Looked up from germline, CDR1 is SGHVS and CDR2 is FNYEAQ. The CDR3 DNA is TGTGCCAGCAGCTTAGGTGGCAGCGATCAGCCCCAGCATTTT. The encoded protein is CASSLGGSDQPQHF.

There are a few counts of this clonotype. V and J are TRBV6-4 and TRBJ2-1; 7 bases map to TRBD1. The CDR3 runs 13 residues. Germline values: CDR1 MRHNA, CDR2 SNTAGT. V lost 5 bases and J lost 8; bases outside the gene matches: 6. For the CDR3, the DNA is TGTGCCAGCAGTAGACAGGGATCCGATGAGCAGTTCTTC. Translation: CASSRQGSDEQFF.

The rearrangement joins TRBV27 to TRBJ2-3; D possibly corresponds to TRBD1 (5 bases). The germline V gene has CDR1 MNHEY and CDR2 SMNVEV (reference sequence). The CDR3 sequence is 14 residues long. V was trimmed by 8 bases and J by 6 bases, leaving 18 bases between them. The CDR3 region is CASGLRQSSDTQYF. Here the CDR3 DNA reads TGTGCCAGCGGATTACGACAGAGCTCCGATACGCAGTATTTT.

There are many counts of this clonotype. CDR3 sequence (DNA): TGTGCCAGCAGCCAAGTTACCCTACCAGGGGAACTGTTTTTT. This codes for CASSQVTLPGELFF. The chain joins TRBV14 to TRBJ1-4; TRBD1 might be the D (6 bases). The CDR3 runs to 14 residues. V dropped 1 base and J dropped 12 bases, with 15 bases sitting between them. The germline V gene encodes CDR1 SGHDN and CDR2 FVKESK. Filled out from reference TRBV14 and TRBJ1-4, the complete variable domain reads EAGVTQFPSHSVIEKGQTVTLRCDPISGHDNLYWYRRVMGKEIKFLLHFVKESKQDESGMPNNRFLAERTGGTYSTLKVQPAELEDSGVYFCASSQVTLPGELFFGSGTQLSVL.

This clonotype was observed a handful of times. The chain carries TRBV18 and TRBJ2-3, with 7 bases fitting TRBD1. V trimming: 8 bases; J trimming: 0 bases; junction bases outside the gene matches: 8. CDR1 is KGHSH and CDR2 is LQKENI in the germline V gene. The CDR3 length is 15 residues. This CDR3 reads CASPKGATSTDTQYF. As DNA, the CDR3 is TGTGCCAGCCCCAAGGGGGCCACTAGCACAGATACGCAGTATTTT.

The CDR3 spells CASSYPGVTEAFF. The CDR3 bases are TGTGCCAGCAGTTACCCGGGCGTGACTGAAGCTTTCTTT. The chain carries TRBV6-6 and TRBJ1-1; D unresolved. V shed 2 bases and J shed 5 bases, with 9 bases lying between them. Germline assignment: CDR1 MNHNY and CDR2 SVGAGI (reference sequence). The CDR3 spans 13 residues.

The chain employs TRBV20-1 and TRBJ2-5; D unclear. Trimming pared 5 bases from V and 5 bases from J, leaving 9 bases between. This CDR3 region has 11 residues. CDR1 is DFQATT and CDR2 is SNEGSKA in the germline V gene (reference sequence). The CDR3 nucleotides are TGCAGTGCTTTGATAATGGAGACCCAGTACTTC. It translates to CSALIMETQYF.

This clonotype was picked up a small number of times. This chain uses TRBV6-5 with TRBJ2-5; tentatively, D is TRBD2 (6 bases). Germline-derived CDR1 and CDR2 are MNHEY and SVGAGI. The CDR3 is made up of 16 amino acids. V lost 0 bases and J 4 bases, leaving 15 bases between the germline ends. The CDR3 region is CASSYSNPGVGETQYF. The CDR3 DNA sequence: TGTGCCAGCAGTTACTCGAATCCGGGAGTAGGAGAGACCCAGTACTTC.

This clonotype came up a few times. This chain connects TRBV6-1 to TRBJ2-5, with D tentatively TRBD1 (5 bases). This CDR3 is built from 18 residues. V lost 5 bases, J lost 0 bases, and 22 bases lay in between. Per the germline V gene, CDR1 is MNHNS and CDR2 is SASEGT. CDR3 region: CASSRKTGIEAYQETQYF. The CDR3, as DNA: TGTGCCAGCAGTCGAAAAACAGGCATCGAGGCGTACCAAGAGACCCAGTACTTC.

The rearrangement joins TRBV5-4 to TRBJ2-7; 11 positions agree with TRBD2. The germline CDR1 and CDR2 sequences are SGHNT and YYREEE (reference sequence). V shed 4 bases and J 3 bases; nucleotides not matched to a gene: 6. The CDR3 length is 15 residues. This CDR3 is CASSIGTSGFYEQYF. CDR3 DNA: TGTGCCAGCAGCATCGGGACTAGCGGATTCTACGAGCAGTACTTC.

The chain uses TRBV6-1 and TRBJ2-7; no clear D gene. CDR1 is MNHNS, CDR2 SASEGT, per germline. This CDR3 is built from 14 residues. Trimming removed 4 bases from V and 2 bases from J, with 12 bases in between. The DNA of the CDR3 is TGTGCCAGCAGTGGCCCGCCTGGACCCTACGAGCAGTACTTC. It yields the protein CASSGPPGPYEQYF.

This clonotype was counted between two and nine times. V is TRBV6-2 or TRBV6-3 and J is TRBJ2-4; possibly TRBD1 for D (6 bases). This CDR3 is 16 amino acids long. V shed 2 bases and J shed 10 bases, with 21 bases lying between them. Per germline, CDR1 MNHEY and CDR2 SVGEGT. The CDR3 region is CASSYRQPLGTSIQYF. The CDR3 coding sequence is TGTGCCAGCAGTTACCGCCAGCCACTAGGGACATCGATTCAGTACTTC.

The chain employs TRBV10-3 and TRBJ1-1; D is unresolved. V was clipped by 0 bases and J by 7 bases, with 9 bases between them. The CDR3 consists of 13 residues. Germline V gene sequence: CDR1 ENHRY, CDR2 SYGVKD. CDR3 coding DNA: TGTGCCATCAGTGAGTCGTCGGCGGGTGAAGCTTTCTTT. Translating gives CAISESSAGEAFF.

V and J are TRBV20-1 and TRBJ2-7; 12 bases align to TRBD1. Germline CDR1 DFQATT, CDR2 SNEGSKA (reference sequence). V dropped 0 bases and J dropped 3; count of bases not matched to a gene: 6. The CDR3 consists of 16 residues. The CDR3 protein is CSARDQGTGGFYEQYF. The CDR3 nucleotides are TGCAGTGCTAGAGATCAGGGGACAGGGGGCTTCTACGAGCAGTACTTC.

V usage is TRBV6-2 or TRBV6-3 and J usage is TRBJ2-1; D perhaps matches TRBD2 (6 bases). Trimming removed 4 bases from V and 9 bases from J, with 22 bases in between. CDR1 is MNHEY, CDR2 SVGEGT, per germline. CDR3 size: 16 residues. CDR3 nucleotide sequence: TGTGCCAGCAGTTCAGCCCATTTCACGGGAGTGGGTGAGCAGTTCTTC. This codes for CASSSAHFTGVGEQFF.

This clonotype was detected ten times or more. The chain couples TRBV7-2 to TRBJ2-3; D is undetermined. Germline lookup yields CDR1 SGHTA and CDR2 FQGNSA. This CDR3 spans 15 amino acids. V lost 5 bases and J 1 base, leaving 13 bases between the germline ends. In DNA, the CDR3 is TGTGCCAGCAGCCCCCCGTCGGTCCGCACAGATACGCAGTATTTT. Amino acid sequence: CASSPPSVRTDTQYF.

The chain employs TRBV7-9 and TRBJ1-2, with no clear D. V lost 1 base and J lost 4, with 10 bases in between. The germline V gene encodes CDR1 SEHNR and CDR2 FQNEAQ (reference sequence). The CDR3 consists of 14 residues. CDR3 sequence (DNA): TGTGCCAGCAGCTTAGGGTCGGCCAGCTATGGCTACACCTTC. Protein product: CASSLGSASYGYTF.

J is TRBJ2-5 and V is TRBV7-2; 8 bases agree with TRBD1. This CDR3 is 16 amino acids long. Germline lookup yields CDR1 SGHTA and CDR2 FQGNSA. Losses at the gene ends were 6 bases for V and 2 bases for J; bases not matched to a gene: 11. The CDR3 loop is CASRPAPGQGQETQYF. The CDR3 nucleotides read TGTGCCAGCAGACCCGCTCCCGGACAGGGACAAGAGACCCAGTACTTC.

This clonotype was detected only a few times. CDR3 loop: CASSPPRGGPSEQYF. In nucleotides, the CDR3 is TGTGCCAGCTCACCACCTAGGGGGGGCCCTAGCGAGCAGTACTTC. The chain carries TRBV18 and TRBJ2-7, with a tentative D call TRBD2 (7 bases). V gave up 0 bases and J gave up 6 bases, with 15 bases separating them. This CDR3 is 15 amino acids long. Germline V gene sequence: CDR1 KGHSH, CDR2 LQKENI.

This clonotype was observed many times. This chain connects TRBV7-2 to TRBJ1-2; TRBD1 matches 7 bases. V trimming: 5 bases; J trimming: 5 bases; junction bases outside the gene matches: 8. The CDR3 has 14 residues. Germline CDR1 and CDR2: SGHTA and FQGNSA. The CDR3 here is CASSLTGAHYGYTF. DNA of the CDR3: TGTGCCAGCAGCCTAACAGGGGCTCATTATGGCTACACCTTC.

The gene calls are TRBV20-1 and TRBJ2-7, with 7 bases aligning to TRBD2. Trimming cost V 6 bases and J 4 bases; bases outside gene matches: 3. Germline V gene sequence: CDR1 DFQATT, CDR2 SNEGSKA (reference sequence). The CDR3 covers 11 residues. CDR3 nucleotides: TGCAGTGCCCTGCGGGAGTACGAGCAGTACTTC. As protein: CSALREYEQYF.

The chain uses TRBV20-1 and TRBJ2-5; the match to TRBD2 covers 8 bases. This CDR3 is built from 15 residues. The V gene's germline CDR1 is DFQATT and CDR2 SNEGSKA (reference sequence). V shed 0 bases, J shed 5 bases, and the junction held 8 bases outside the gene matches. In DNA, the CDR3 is TGCAGTGCTAGAGATGGGAGACTAGCGAGTGAGACCCAGTACTTC. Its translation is CSARDGRLASETQYF.

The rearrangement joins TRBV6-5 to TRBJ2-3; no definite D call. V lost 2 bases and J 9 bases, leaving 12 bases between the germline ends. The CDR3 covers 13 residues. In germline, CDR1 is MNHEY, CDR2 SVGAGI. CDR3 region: CASSYGVDTTQYF. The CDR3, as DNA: TGTGCCAGCAGTTACGGGGTAGATACGACGCAGTATTTT.

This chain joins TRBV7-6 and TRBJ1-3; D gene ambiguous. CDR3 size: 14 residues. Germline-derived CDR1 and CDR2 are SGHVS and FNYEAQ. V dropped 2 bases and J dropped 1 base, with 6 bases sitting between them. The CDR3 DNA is TGTGCCAGCAGCTTACTCAGATCTGGAAACACCATATATTTT. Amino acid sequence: CASSLLRSGNTIYF.